The T cell receptor beta chain under discussion was sequenced for a study of blood T cell repertoires in COVID-19. Germline lookup yields CDR1 SGHRS and CDR2 YFSETQ. With V trimmed by 2 bases and J by 8 bases, 8 bases remained unmatched. The CDR3 runs to 15 residues. In the authors' workflow: Amplifying reference gene primers gave estimates of nucleated cell counts. The repertoire was sequenced with immunoSEQ multiplex PCR; TCRdb's copy has only in-frame clones and lacks some. Clonal size and the V and J genes are those of that table, whereas D and trimming came from the DNA. This sample has over 250,000 clones, with 85% found just once.

The sequence derives from a human donor in a cohort sampled during active COVID-19. The chain is built from TRBV5-1 and TRBJ2-1; 9 positions agree with TRBD1. What was sequenced was peripheral blood. The CDR3 is CASSLTGGPNYEQFF. DNA of the CDR3: TGCGCCAGCAGCTTAACAGGGGGCCCCAACTATGAGCAGTTCTTC.